These 25 T cell receptor beta chains came from one sample sequenced in a study of shared clonotypes between healthy human individuals. Sequenced by immunoSEQ multiplex PCR; TCRdb stores in-frame clones only, minus some. The sample holds 150,000 to 200,000 clones, around 63% seen once. Sequencing was done on a sample of memory CD4+ T cells sorted from blood. Subset: CD45RA-negative fraction. These receptors originate from a man aged 25-45 years in good health.

Points on this clone: A much larger clone lies a single base off, so this may be a read error. Other DNA variants within this sample encode the same CDR3. The V call is TRBV7-3, the J call TRBJ2-2, with TRBD2 matching over 7 bases. CDR3 length: 15 amino acids. Germline V gene lookup returns CDR1 SGHTA and CDR2 FQGTGA. V trimming: 5 bases; J trimming: 1 base; junction bases outside the gene matches: 4. The CDR3 nucleotides are TGTGCCAGCAGCCCCCCGGGAGGGAACACCGGGGAGCTGTTTTTT. Its protein is CASSPPGGNTGELFF.

On this clone itself: The same CDR3 also results from other DNA sequences found in this sample. The V and J genes are TRBV6-6 and TRBJ2-7; 8 bases align to TRBD1. Germline lookup yields CDR1 MNHNY and CDR2 SVGAGI (reference sequence). This CDR3 has 15 amino acids. With V trimmed by 0 bases and J by 2 bases, 3 bases remained unmatched. This chain's CDR3 is CASSYSGTGTYEQYF. CDR3 DNA: TGTGCCAGCAGTTACTCCGGGACAGGAACCTACGAGCAGTACTTC.

The chain's CDR3 is CSAPHPPRGDEQFF. In DNA form, the CDR3 reads TGCAGCGCCCCTCATCCTCCTCGGGGCGATGAGCAGTTCTTC. V is TRBV29-1 and J is TRBJ2-1, with D tentatively TRBD1 or TRBD2 (5 bases each). In germline, CDR1 is SQVTM, CDR2 ANQGSEA. V lost 7 bases, J lost 8 bases, and 21 bases lay in between. The CDR3 totals 14 residues.

The V call is TRBV28, the J call TRBJ2-7; D ambiguous. The germline V gene has CDR1 MDHEN and CDR2 SYDVKM. This CDR3 is built from 14 residues. V lost 6 bases and J 2 bases, leaving 14 bases between the germline ends. Here the CDR3 reads CASSILTSTYEQYF. CDR3 DNA sequence: TGTGCCAGCAGCATCCTGACCTCGACCTACGAGCAGTACTTC.

The chain combines TRBV5-8 with TRBJ2-5; TRBD2 is a possible D gene (5 bases). Trimming took 7 bases from V and 4 from J, leaving 17 bases between them. The CDR3 runs 14 residues. CDR1 and CDR2 from the germline V gene are SGHTS and YDEGEE. CDR3 amino acids: CASSRGSQRETQYF. The CDR3 DNA sequence: TGTGCCAGCTCACGAGGGTCGCAAAGAGAGACCCAGTACTTC.

J is TRBJ2-2 and V is TRBV4-3; tentative D call: TRBD2 (5 bases). The ends were cut back, 1 base at V and 7 bases at J, with 7 bases in the middle. This CDR3 has 13 residues. Germline V CDR1 and CDR2: LGHNA, YSLEER. CDR3: CASSQVRDGELFF. The CDR3 region has the DNA TGCGCCAGCAGCCAAGTTCGGGACGGGGAGCTGTTTTTT.

The V call is TRBV7-2, the J call TRBJ1-2; D ambiguous. The length of the CDR3 is 14 residues. V lost 2 bases, J lost 1 base, and 8 bases lay in between. In germline, CDR1 is SGHTA, CDR2 FQGNSA. The CDR3 sequence: CASSLYQVNYGYTF. The CDR3 bases are TGTGCCAGCAGCTTATATCAGGTTAACTATGGCTACACCTTC. Looking up the rest from reference TRBV7-2 and TRBJ1-2 gives the full variable domain: GAGVSQSPSNKVTEKGKDVELRCDPISGHTALYWYRQSLGQGLEFLIYFQGNSAPDKSGLPSDRFSAERTGGSVSTLTIQRTQQEDSAVYLCASSLYQVNYGYTFGSGTRLTVV.

The rearrangement joins TRBV11-2 to TRBJ2-1, with 7 bases lining up with TRBD2. V gave up 5 bases and J gave up 5 bases; unmatched junction bases: 12. The CDR3 is made up of 16 amino acids. From germline, CDR1 is SGHAT and CDR2 FQNNGV. The CDR3 sequence is CASSPTHPGLHNEQFF. CDR3 DNA: TGTGCCAGCAGCCCTACTCACCCGGGACTACACAATGAGCAGTTCTTC.

This chain connects TRBV18 to TRBJ2-1; D not certain. Trimming removed 0 bases from V and 6 bases from J, with 6 bases in between. Germline V gene sequence: CDR1 KGHSH, CDR2 LQKENI. The CDR3 is 13 residues long. The CDR3 bases are TGTGCCAGCTCACCACCAATAGCCAATGAGCAGTTCTTC. The encoded protein is CASSPPIANEQFF.

The chain has TRBV25-1 and TRBJ1-2, with TRBD1 as a possible D gene (5 bases). CDR1 and CDR2 from the germline V gene are MGHDK and SYGVNS. V lost 1 base to trimming and J lost 2 bases, with 14 bases between them. The length of the CDR3 is 16 residues. The CDR3 loop is CASSESKATENYGYTF. For the CDR3, the DNA is TGTGCCAGCAGTGAATCCAAAGCGACAGAAAACTATGGCTACACCTTC.

The rearrangement links TRBV5-1 to TRBJ1-3; no clear D gene. Trimming took 4 bases from V and 2 from J, leaving 4 bases between them. The V gene's germline CDR1 is SGHRS and CDR2 YFSETQ. The CDR3 is 12 residues long. The DNA for the CDR3 is TGCGCCAGCAGCCCCCCTGGAAACACCATATATTTT. The encoded protein is CASSPPGNTIYF.

This clone occurred once. The genes are TRBV5-4 and TRBJ2-2; perhaps TRBD2 as D (6 bases). Looked up from germline, CDR1 is SGHNT and CDR2 is YYREEE (reference sequence). The CDR3 contains 14 residues. In DNA, the CDR3 is TGTGCGGATATCATACGGAGGGCCCCCGGGGAGCTGTTTTTT. Translated: CADIIRRAPGELFF. Full variable domain (remainder filled in from reference TRBV5-4 and TRBJ2-2): ETGVTQSPTHLIKTRGQQVTLRCSSQSGHNTVSWYQQALGQGPQFIFQYYREEENGRGNFPPRFSGLQFPNYSSELNVNALELDDSALYLCADIIRRAPGELFFGEGSRLTVL.

This chain joins TRBV7-2 and TRBJ2-7; 9 nucleotides match TRBD2. In germline, CDR1 is SGHTA, CDR2 FQGNSA. Trimming at V came to 1 base and at J to 3 bases, leaving 4 bases not matched to a gene. CDR3 size: 15 residues. The CDR3 here is CASSLGPSGNYEQYF. Written as DNA, the CDR3 is TGTGCCAGCAGCTTAGGTCCTAGCGGGAACTACGAGCAGTACTTC.

The CDR3 bases are TGTGCCAGCAATGGGGGGTCGCGAGCTTTCTTT. Amino acids: CASNGGSRAFF. V and J are TRBV6-5 and TRBJ1-1; maybe TRBD1 (5 bases). This CDR3 has 11 residues. Deletions cut 7 bases from V and 10 bases from J, with 13 bases between. Germline-derived CDR1 and CDR2 are MNHEY and SVGAGI.

The CDR3 nucleotides are TGTGCCAGCAGCTTAATGCCTGGACAGAGAGCCACTGAAGCTTTCTTT. It is translated as CASSLMPGQRATEAFF. The rearrangement uses TRBV7-3 and TRBJ1-1, with D maybe TRBD1 (6 bases). The length of the CDR3 is 16 residues. The germline V and J ends were trimmed by 1 base and 4 bases, with 16 bases remaining between them. CDR1 is SGHTA, CDR2 FQGTGA, per germline.

This clone was counted between two and nine times. V gene TRBV28 combines with J gene TRBJ1-5; the D gene is possibly TRBD1 (5 bases). The ends were cut back, 7 bases at V and 1 base at J, with 11 bases in the middle. Germline CDR1 is MDHEN and CDR2 is SYDVKM. CDR3 length: 14 residues. CDR3 in amino acids: CASTRGMSNQPQHF. The CDR3 bases are TGTGCCAGCACCCGGGGGATGAGCAATCAGCCCCAGCATTTT.

This clone was seen a handful of times. J is TRBJ1-5 and V is TRBV30; maybe TRBD1 (5 bases). CDR1 is GTSNPN, CDR2 SVGIG, per germline (reference sequence). There are 15 residues in the CDR3. With 1 base removed from V and 4 bases from J, the gap between germline ends came to 14 bases. This CDR3 is CAWSGKGLHNQPQHF. CDR3 in DNA: TGTGCCTGGAGTGGTAAGGGGCTCCATAATCAGCCCCAGCATTTT. The entire variable domain, with the rest obtained from reference TRBV30 and TRBJ1-5, is as follows: SQTIHQWPATLVQPVGSPLSLECTVEGTSNPNLYWYRQAAGRGLQLLFYSVGIGQISSEVPQNLSASRPQDRQFILSSKKLLLSDSGFYLCAWSGKGLHNQPQHFGDGTRLSIL.

The count of this clone is one. V and J are TRBV9 and TRBJ2-5; TRBD1 matches at 9 bases. The CDR3 extends over 14 amino acids. Germline lookup yields CDR1 SGDLS and CDR2 YYNGEE. Trimming at V came to 2 bases and at J to 5 bases, leaving 4 bases not matched to a gene. The chain's CDR3 is CASSVTGGWETQYF. CDR3 in DNA: TGTGCCAGCAGCGTGACAGGGGGGTGGGAGACCCAGTACTTC.

V and J are TRBV2 and TRBJ2-5; the D is unclear. CDR1 is SNHLY, CDR2 FYNNEI, per germline. This CDR3 has 14 residues. V was cut by 2 bases and J by 1 base, with 8 bases left in between. The CDR3: CASSELTPQETQYF. CDR3 nucleotides: TGTGCCAGCAGTGAACTGACCCCCCAAGAGACCCAGTACTTC.

This chain uses TRBV10-1 with TRBJ2-7; the D gene is possibly TRBD2 (6 bases). The CDR3 covers 14 residues. The V gene's germline CDR1 is WNHNN and CDR2 SYGVQD (reference sequence). V lost 3 bases and J 5 bases, leaving 14 bases between the germline ends. The CDR3 spells CASSDPGATNEQYF. The CDR3 DNA sequence: TGCGCCAGCAGTGACCCGGGAGCGACTAACGAGCAGTACTTC.

The genes are TRBV19 and TRBJ1-1, with D possibly TRBD1 on 5 matching bases. CDR3 length: 13 residues. Germline V gives CDR1 LNHDA, CDR2 SQIVND (reference sequence). V was pared by 3 bases and J by 11 bases, with 16 bases between. The CDR3, as DNA: TGTGCCAGTAGTATGGATGGGGTCCAGGGCGCTTTCTTT. This encodes CASSMDGVQGAFF. Using reference TRBV19 and TRBJ1-1 for the parts outside the CDR3, the full variable domain is DGGITQSPKYLFRKEGQNVTLSCEQNLNHDAMYWYRQDPGQGLRLIYYSQIVNDFQKGDIAEGYSVSREKKESFPLTVTSAQKNPTAFYLCASSMDGVQGAFFGQGTRLTVV.

V gene TRBV7-8 combines with J gene TRBJ1-1, with D possibly being TRBD1 (5 bases). Trimming took 6 bases from V and 1 from J, leaving 12 bases between them. Germline CDR1 is SGHVS and CDR2 is FQNEAQ. The CDR3 extends over 14 amino acids. CDR3 bases: TGTGCCAGCAGTTTGTTGGGGCCGAACACTGAAGCTTTCTTT. This translates into CASSLLGPNTEAFF.

The chain is built from TRBV18 and TRBJ2-5, with 8 bases matching TRBD2. Per the germline V gene, CDR1 is KGHSH and CDR2 is LQKENI. CDR3 length equals 15 residues. V gave up 5 bases and J gave up 2 bases; unmatched junction bases: 7. The CDR3 DNA reads TGTGCCAGCTCAGAAACAGCGGGAGCACAAGAGACCCAGTACTTC. Translated: CASSETAGAQETQYF.

The V call is TRBV6-1, the J call TRBJ1-5; D is perhaps TRBD1 (5 bases). CDR3 length: 15 residues. The V end was cut by 2 bases, the J end by 2 bases, with 10 bases between. The V gene's germline CDR1 is MNHNS and CDR2 SASEGT. The CDR3 reads CASSELVGGNQPQHF. Written as DNA, the CDR3 is TGTGCCAGCAGTGAATTAGTGGGGGGCAATCAGCCCCAGCATTTT.

The chain employs TRBV15 and TRBJ2-1, with 7 bases fitting TRBD1. Germline trimming cut 7 bases from V and 4 bases from J; bases unmatched to any gene: 4. Looked up from germline, CDR1 is LNHNV and CDR2 is YYDKDF (reference sequence). The CDR3 totals 13 residues. Here the CDR3 DNA reads TGTGCCACCATCCAGGGGGATTACAATGAGCAGTTCTTC. Protein sequence: CATIQGDYNEQFF.